The sequence of this T cell receptor (beta chain) was determined in a study of T-cell reconstitution after alpha-beta-depleted transplantation in children (dated by TCRdb to 2016 to 2017). For the study in its entirety: Using TCR repertoire profiling, the study quantitatively followed how T-cell immune reconstitution unfolded in children after TCRalphabeta/CD19-depleted allogeneic hematopoietic cell transplantation.

This clonotype was detected once. Its antigen specificity is not known. Base quality data are lacking; no much larger clone is found one base away. Evidence from a single read is weak. The CDR3 runs 16 amino acids, cysteine and phenylalanine included. The CDR3 DNA has 48 bases and is translated from base 1. CDR1 and CDR2, per the germline V gene (reference sequence), are SGHKS and YYEKEE. V lost 7 bases and J lost 1 base, and the count of bases not matched to a germline gene is 12. Library preparation used PCR. For sequencing, an Illumina HiSeq 2500 was employed. TCR library preparation used molecular barcoding, with unique molecular identifiers applied to normalize quantification of the TCRbeta repertoire. Clones were called with MiXCR by TCRdb after fastp trimmed the public reads at Q25, and only in-frame beta chains were retained. Entries are consolidated by CDR3 protein sequence, retaining the most common genes and DNA. This sample gives about half a million distinct CDR3 sequences in total; approximately 13% of them show up just once. Jointly, the top ten make up approximately 5.4% of the sample.

The specimen comprised PBMCs from the stem cell graft donor, sampled from the stem cell graft. Recombination joined TRBV5-5 with TRBJ2-7; 9 nucleotides in the junction match TRBD1. The TCR sequence derives from a human donor who donated a stem cell graft to a child with combined immunodeficiency. For the CDR3, the sequence is CASGPGQGRPSYEQYF. The DNA reads as follows: TGTGCCAGCGGCCCTGGACAGGGGCGTCCTTCCTACGAGCAGTACTTC.